These 21 T cell receptor beta chains were sequenced from one sample in a study of T cells expressing NK-cell markers. TCRdb re-called the 5' RACE reads and catalogs CDR3 proteins one per entry, DNA excluded. The listing records fewer than 200,000 distinct CDR3 sequences. The specimen was blood T cells: a sorted CD56 or NKG2C T cell subset, CD4+ or CD8+ T cells, or bulk PBMC T cells (not recorded which). Source of these receptors: a woman aged 18 to 69 in good health.

The V and J genes are TRBV5-5 and TRBJ1-1; the D gene TCRdb calls, TRBD1, cannot be checked with no DNA. Germline assignment: CDR1 SGHKS and CDR2 YYEKEE (reference sequence). The CDR3 contains 13 residues. The CDR3 sequence: CASSLEGTGEAFF.

The chain is built from TRBV19 and TRBJ2-2. Germline assignment: CDR1 LNHDA and CDR2 SQIVND (reference sequence). This CDR3 contains 14 residues. The CDR3 spells CASRRSRVIGELFF.

The rearrangement uses TRBV10-3 and TRBJ1-5; TCRdb calls TRBD1, which cannot be checked without DNA. CDR1 and CDR2 from the germline V gene are ENHRY and SYGVKD. The CDR3 spans 14 residues. The CDR3 spells CAISEGTEGQPQHF.

This chain joins TRBV3-1 and TRBJ2-7; TCRdb gives TRBD1 as the D gene, but with no DNA this cannot be confirmed. CDR1 is LGHDT, CDR2 YNNKEL, per germline (reference sequence). The CDR3 length is 15 residues. Here the CDR3 reads CASSQALSGQYEQYF.

V is TRBV5-6 and J is TRBJ2-7. CDR1 and CDR2 (germline): SGHDT, YYEEEE. CDR3 length: 12 residues. CDR3: CASSVWDIEQYF.

The chain carries TRBV28 and TRBJ1-1. CDR3 length equals 12 residues. From germline, CDR1 is MDHEN and CDR2 SYDVKM. CDR3 sequence reads: CASRRGRLGAFF.

J is TRBJ1-4 and V is TRBV19. The CDR3 length is 14 residues. Germline V lookup: CDR1 LNHDA, CDR2 SQIVND (reference sequence). CDR3 protein: CASSSAGGNEKLFF.

The chain links TRBV19 to TRBJ2-7; the D call of TRBD1 rests on TCRdb alone, since no DNA is present to check it. The CDR3 length is 14 residues. Germline CDR1 LNHDA, CDR2 SQIVND (reference sequence). The CDR3 sequence is CASSISRGQKEQYF.

V usage is TRBV3-1 and J usage is TRBJ2-5; the TRBD1 assignment by TCRdb is unverifiable without DNA. Germline V CDR1 and CDR2: LGHDT, YNNKEL (reference sequence). This CDR3 region has 13 residues. The CDR3 region is CASSLRGRETQYF.

V and J are TRBV6-5 and TRBJ1-1. The germline V gene has CDR1 MNHEY and CDR2 SVGAGI. The CDR3 is 15 residues long. The CDR3 reads CASSYSGALGAEAFF.

This chain links TRBV7-2 with TRBJ1-1. CDR3 length: 16 residues. Germline V gives CDR1 SGHTA, CDR2 FQGNSA. CDR3 protein: CASSLAHLTMNTEAFF. Full variable domain (outside the CDR3, taken from reference TRBV7-2 and TRBJ1-1): GAGVSQSPSNKVTEKGKDVELRCDPISGHTALYWYRQSLGQGLEFLIYFQGNSAPDKSGLPSDRFSAERTGGSVSTLTIQRTQQEDSAVYLCASSLAHLTMNTEAFFGQGTRLTVV.

This chain uses TRBV12-3 or TRBV12-4 with TRBJ1-2; lacking DNA, the TRBD1 call made by TCRdb goes unchecked. This CDR3 contains 14 residues. This CDR3 reads CASSPGTGGHGYTF.

The V gene is TRBV5-5, the J gene TRBJ1-1. Per the germline V gene, CDR1 is SGHKS and CDR2 is YYEKEE (reference sequence). This CDR3 spans 18 amino acids. This chain's CDR3 is CASSLYGGIPIGNTEAFF. The full variable domain, its missing parts supplied by reference TRBV5-5 and TRBJ1-1, is DAGVTQSPTHLIKTRGQQVTLRCSPISGHKSVSWYQQVLGQGPQFIFQYYEKEERGRGNFPDRFSARQFPNYSSELNVNALLLGDSALYLCASSLYGGIPIGNTEAFFGQGTRLTVV.

The chain is built from TRBV5-5 and TRBJ1-2; TCRdb's D call, TRBD1, is unchecked because there is no DNA. This CDR3 is built from 14 residues. Germline V lookup: CDR1 SGHKS, CDR2 YYEKEE (reference sequence). CDR3 residues: CASSLGDGHYGYTF.

The chain links TRBV28 to TRBJ2-5; as DNA is missing, the TRBD1 call by TCRdb cannot be tested. This CDR3 is 15 amino acids long. CDR1 and CDR2 (germline): MDHEN, SYDVKM. The chain's CDR3 is CASSLPRRGVETQYF.

The chain has TRBV9 and TRBJ1-3; absent DNA, TCRdb's TRBD1 call cannot be checked. CDR3 length equals 16 residues. Germline CDR1 is SGDLS and CDR2 is YYNGEE. CDR3 residues: CASSPRGQVVGNTIYF.

The chain uses TRBV7-3 and TRBJ2-5. The length of the CDR3 is 15 residues. Germline V CDR1 and CDR2: SGHTA, FQGTGA. CDR3: CASSLSPTYQETQYF.

J is TRBJ1-4 and V is TRBV7-9; lacking DNA, the TRBD1 call made by TCRdb goes unchecked. CDR1 is SEHNR, CDR2 FQNEAQ, per germline (reference sequence). This CDR3 contains 15 residues. CDR3 sequence: CASSLQGFVGEKLFF.

The J gene is TRBJ1-1, the V gene TRBV5-1; TCRdb picks TRBD1, but there is no DNA to check that call. CDR3 size: 17 residues. Germline CDR1 reads SGHRS; CDR2 reads YFSETQ. The CDR3 is CASSRWARQGADTEAFF.

The chain couples TRBV7-3 to TRBJ1-5; checking the TCRdb D call of TRBD1 is not possible without DNA. Germline CDR1 and CDR2: SGHTA and FQGTGA. This CDR3 is built from 15 residues. The CDR3 spells CASSFAGGVNQPQHF.

The V call is TRBV10-3, the J call TRBJ2-3; there is no DNA to check the TCRdb D call of TRBD1. Germline CDR1 reads ENHRY; CDR2 reads SYGVKD. The CDR3 extends over 15 amino acids. This chain's CDR3 is CAISGRAGSTDTQYF.